Listed here are 31 T cell receptor beta chains from one sample, sequenced in a study of cytomegalovirus exposure and HLA in healthy donors. Amplification used 60 Vbeta primers and 13 Jbeta primers. Assay used: immunoSEQ multiplex PCR; TCRdb lists only in-frame clones, some missing. The sample includes a few hundred thousand clones, more than 60% seen only once; the top ten take 1.8%. Sample: PBMCs. The receptors shown here come from a young woman in good health and CMV-seronegative.

The chain is built from TRBV10-2 and TRBJ1-4, with D possibly being TRBD1 (5 bases). Trimming removed 4 bases from V and 5 bases from J, with 14 bases in between. This CDR3 has 15 residues. The V gene's germline CDR1 is WSHSY and CDR2 SAAADI. The CDR3 here is CASSGRQGRNEKLFF. The CDR3 DNA reads as TGCGCCAGCAGTGGTCGCCAGGGAAGGAATGAAAAACTGTTTTTT.

The V call is TRBV7-3, the J call TRBJ1-1; D may be TRBD1 (5 bases). V lost 6 bases and J lost 1, with 9 bases in between. The CDR3 covers 13 residues. Germline lookup yields CDR1 SGHTA and CDR2 FQGTGA. The CDR3 DNA reads as TGTGCCAGCAGGGTCGGACAGAACACTGAAGCTTTCTTT. Amino acids: CASRVGQNTEAFF.

There are a few counts of this clone. The chain is built from TRBV9 and TRBJ1-2; possibly TRBD1 for D (6 bases). V shed 4 bases and J shed 7 bases, with 20 bases lying between them. Germline-derived CDR1 and CDR2 are SGDLS and YYNGEE. This CDR3 is 15 amino acids long. The DNA for the CDR3 is TGTGCCAGCAGCTTCCGGGACGGGGGGCCGAGTGGCTACACCTTC. Residues: CASSFRDGGPSGYTF.

CDR3 nucleotides: TGCAGCGTCCAAAAGGGAGGGGACGTGGGCTACACCTTC. It is translated as CSVQKGGDVGYTF. This chain links TRBV29-1 with TRBJ1-2; possibly TRBD1 for D (5 bases). CDR3 size: 13 residues. V lost 6 bases, J lost 8 bases, and 19 bases lay in between. Per the germline V gene, CDR1 is SQVTM and CDR2 is ANQGSEA.

The rearrangement joins TRBV6-7 to TRBJ1-1; 11 bases align to TRBD1. TRBV6-7 is flagged as an ORF with uncertain function. V dropped 2 bases and J dropped 7; count of bases not matched to a gene: 6. The CDR3 loop spans 15 amino acids. The CDR3 region has the DNA TGTGCCAGCAGTTACAGCCAGGACAGGGGGCATGAAGCTTTCTTT. Protein product: CASSYSQDRGHEAFF.

V gene TRBV6-4 combines with J gene TRBJ1-2; unclear D gene. This CDR3 has 13 amino acids. Germline V lookup: CDR1 MRHNA, CDR2 SNTAGT. Trimming took off 5 bases at V and 7 bases at J, with 14 bases between the two ends. The CDR3 nucleotides are TGTGCCAGCAGTAGGACTACTGGTAGTGGCTACACCTTC. It codes for CASSRTTGSGYTF.

Note on this clone: Likely a read error: the CDR3 ends without its conserved phenylalanine or tryptophan. The chain has TRBV29-1 and TRBJ1-1; D uncertain. Germline V gene sequence: CDR1 SQVTM, CDR2 ANQGSEA. Trimming cost V 3 bases and J 1 base, with 9 bases left between them. The CDR3 length is 13 residues. CDR3 sequence (DNA): TGCAGCGTTGAGCTTCGACAGAACACTGAAGCTTTCTTG. It yields the protein CSVELRQNTEAFL.

The CDR3 spells CASSFLLAGAGGEQYF. The CDR3 bases are TGTGCCAGCAGCTTCCTACTAGCGGGAGCTGGTGGGGAGCAGTACTTC. The chain links TRBV11-2 to TRBJ2-7, with 11 bases matching TRBD2. This CDR3 has 16 residues. Germline V gene data show CDR1 as SGHAT and CDR2 as FQNNGV. Trimming removed 3 bases from V and 7 bases from J; junction bases left unmatched: 11.

V gene TRBV6-1 combines with J gene TRBJ2-7; 9 bases align to TRBD2. From germline, CDR1 is MNHNS and CDR2 SASEGT. V shed 3 bases, J shed 2 bases, and the junction held 8 bases outside the gene matches. The CDR3 has 16 amino acids. CDR3 residues: CASSDVAGVGTYEQYF. DNA of the CDR3: TGTGCCAGCAGTGACGTAGCGGGAGTAGGGACCTACGAGCAGTACTTC.

The chain couples TRBV18 to TRBJ2-5; D is unresolved. Germline V gene sequence: CDR1 KGHSH, CDR2 LQKENI. The germline V and J ends were trimmed by 2 bases and 4 bases, with 8 bases remaining between them. There are 13 residues in the CDR3. The CDR3: CASSPAFRETQYF. The DNA for the CDR3 is TGTGCCAGCTCACCAGCTTTTAGAGAGACCCAGTACTTC.

The chain employs TRBV10-3 and TRBJ2-3; D is undetermined. Deletions cut 6 bases from V and 0 bases from J, with 10 bases between. In germline, CDR1 is ENHRY, CDR2 SYGVKD. This CDR3 comprises 14 residues. CDR3 sequence reads: CAIRFSLSTDTQYF. CDR3 coding DNA: TGTGCCATCAGGTTCTCTTTGAGCACAGATACGCAGTATTTT.

This sequence joins TRBV5-1 and TRBJ2-2, with 7 bases that match TRBD1. CDR1 and CDR2 from the germline V gene are SGHRS and YFSETQ. CDR3 length equals 16 residues. J lost 1 base, V lost 4 bases, and 7 bases had no gene match. CDR3 in amino acids: CASSVDRERNTGELFF. The CDR3 DNA reads TGCGCCAGCAGCGTCGACAGGGAGAGGAACACCGGGGAGCTGTTTTTT.

This clone was observed once. This chain connects TRBV7-6 to TRBJ2-2; 7 bases match TRBD2. V trimming: 6 bases; J trimming: 6 bases; junction bases outside the gene matches: 7. There are 14 residues in the CDR3. Germline values: CDR1 SGHVS, CDR2 FNYEAQ. The CDR3 nucleotides read TGTGCCAGCAGTTGGACTAGTGTCGCCGGGGAGCTGTTTTTT. It is translated as CASSWTSVAGELFF.

This clone was seen a single time. The rearrangement joins TRBV20-1 to TRBJ1-2, with D possibly being TRBD1 (6 bases). This CDR3 spans 11 amino acids. Trimming left V 1 base short and J 10 bases short, with 10 bases between. CDR1 and CDR2 (germline): DFQATT, SNEGSKA (reference sequence). In DNA form, the CDR3 reads TGCAGTGCTAGAGTACAGGGATACTACACCTTC. It specifies CSARVQGYYTF.

The gene calls are TRBV4-1 and TRBJ1-3, with D perhaps matching TRBD1 (6 bases). The germline V and J ends were trimmed by 4 bases and 2 bases, with 9 bases remaining between them. Germline CDR1 MGHRA, CDR2 YSYEKL. The CDR3 covers 14 residues. CDR3 protein: CASSLDSTGNTIYF. CDR3 coding DNA: TGCGCCAGCAGCCTGGACAGTACTGGAAACACCATATATTTT.

V gene TRBV27 combines with J gene TRBJ2-7, with 9 positions matching TRBD1. Germline values: CDR1 MNHEY, CDR2 SMNVEV (reference sequence). Trimming removed 5 bases from V and 2 bases from J; junction bases left unmatched: 4. The CDR3 has 14 residues. The DNA for the CDR3 is TGTGCCAGCAGTAGGGGACAGGGCCCCTACGAGCAGTACTTC. Its protein product is CASSRGQGPYEQYF.

V gene TRBV11-3 combines with J gene TRBJ2-1, with 7 bases lining up with TRBD2. This CDR3 region has 14 residues. The V gene end was trimmed by 3 bases and the J gene end by 7 bases; junction bases not matched to a gene: 6. Germline lookup yields CDR1 SGHNT and CDR2 YENEEA. The CDR3 DNA reads TGTGCCAGCAGCTTCAGCGGGGCCGGGAATGAGCAGTTCTTC. Residues: CASSFSGAGNEQFF.

V is TRBV5-1 and J is TRBJ1-1, with D possibly matching TRBD1 (6 bases). The CDR3 is 17 amino acids. V was clipped by 2 bases and J by 1 base, with 18 bases between them. The germline CDR1 and CDR2 sequences are SGHRS and YFSETQ. This CDR3 reads CASSFSRSGARNTEAFF. The CDR3 DNA is TGCGCCAGCAGCTTCAGTCGATCAGGGGCCCGGAACACTGAAGCTTTCTTT.

The chain is built from TRBV25-1 and TRBJ1-1; 7 bases agree with TRBD1. The CDR3 length is 12 residues. Germline loops: CDR1 MGHDK, CDR2 SYGVNS. V lost 1 base and J lost 11; bases outside the gene matches: 4. The CDR3 region is CASSEWAGGAFF. The CDR3 nucleotides read TGTGCCAGCAGTGAATGGGCAGGGGGGGCTTTCTTT.

This sequence joins TRBV27 and TRBJ2-7, with 9 bases aligning to TRBD2. The V and J ends lost 2 bases and 3 bases, in that order; junction bases with no gene match: 2. The CDR3 is 14 amino acids. CDR1 is MNHEY, CDR2 SMNVEV, per germline (reference sequence). This CDR3 reads CASSLLAGFYEQYF. CDR3 nucleotide sequence: TGTGCCAGCAGTTTACTAGCGGGGTTCTACGAGCAGTACTTC.

Written as DNA, the CDR3 is TGTGCCAGCAGCCCAGAACCCCACCGTGGCCGTGGCTACACCTTC. Translated, it gives CASSPEPHRGRGYTF. The V gene is TRBV21-1, the J gene TRBJ1-2; TRBD1 was called by the table and not checked on the DNA. TRBV21-1 is deemed a pseudogene. The CDR3 is 15 residues long.

V gene TRBV19 combines with J gene TRBJ1-5, with no clear D. Germline values: CDR1 LNHDA, CDR2 SQIVND (reference sequence). The germline V and J ends were trimmed by 1 base and 0 bases, with 16 bases remaining between them. The CDR3 is 18 residues long. The CDR3 protein is CASSIGGSEPYSNQPQHF. The CDR3, as DNA: TGTGCCAGTAGTATAGGAGGCAGTGAACCTTATAGCAATCAGCCCCAGCATTTT.

The chain has TRBV19 and TRBJ2-7; 10 nucleotides align to TRBD1. Germline V CDR1 and CDR2: LNHDA, SQIVND (reference sequence). Germline trimming cut 6 bases from V and 6 bases from J; bases unmatched to any gene: 5. The CDR3 runs to 13 residues. CDR3 sequence (DNA): TGTGCCAGTAGCGCCGGGACAGGGGCCGAGCAGTACTTC. Its protein is CASSAGTGAEQYF.

The chain uses TRBV19 and TRBJ1-5; 7 bases fit TRBD1. The trim removed 9 bases at V and 0 bases at J, leaving 8 bases unmatched. Germline V gene data show CDR1 as LNHDA and CDR2 as SQIVND (reference sequence). The CDR3 consists of 15 residues. CDR3 in amino acids: CASRRDSYSNQPQHF. The CDR3 bases are TGTGCCAGCCGCCGGGACAGCTATAGCAATCAGCCCCAGCATTTT.

This clone was seen more than once but under ten times. The gene calls are TRBV9 and TRBJ2-4; TRBD2 matches at 13 bases. This CDR3 comprises 18 residues. Germline V CDR1 and CDR2: SGDLS, YYNGEE. V lost 3 bases and J lost 0; bases outside the gene matches: 6. CDR3 DNA sequence: TGTGCCAGCAGCGCCGGGACTAGCGGGGTTTTAGCCAAAAACATTCAGTACTTC. Translation gives CASSAGTSGVLAKNIQYF.

The gene calls are TRBV4-2 and TRBJ2-3, with D unclear. CDR1 and CDR2 (germline): LGHNA, YNFKEQ. The CDR3 length is 15 residues. Trimming removed 0 bases from V and 0 bases from J, with 7 bases in between. The CDR3 DNA sequence: TGTGCCAGCAGCCAAGAGGCGGCTAGCACAGATACGCAGTATTTT. It yields the protein CASSQEAASTDTQYF.

On this clone itself: The junction and the germline gene differ at one end; a read error may be behind it. The chain links TRBV7-7 to TRBJ2-5; 10 nucleotides match TRBD2. This CDR3 region has 16 residues. Germline CDR1 reads SSHAT; CDR2 reads FNYEAQ (reference sequence). The chain's CDR3 is CASSLAASGGIETQYF. The DNA of the CDR3 is TGTGCTAGCAGCTTAGCGGCTAGCGGGGGTATAGAGACCCAGTACTTC.

The chain employs TRBV5-1 and TRBJ2-5; 7 bases match TRBD2. This CDR3 has 14 amino acids. Germline CDR1 SGHRS, CDR2 YFSETQ. V dropped 2 bases and J dropped 4; count of bases not matched to a gene: 5. DNA for the CDR3: TGCGCCAGCAGCTTTGCGGGAGTAGGAGAGACCCAGTACTTC. Translating gives CASSFAGVGETQYF.

The chain is built from TRBV30 and TRBJ1-2; possible D gene TRBD1, 6 bases. The CDR3 covers 14 residues. Germline V gives CDR1 GTSNPN, CDR2 SVGIG (reference sequence). Trimming left V 0 bases short and J 5 bases short, with 13 bases between. The CDR3 nucleotides are TGTGCCTGGAGTGTACTTGCGCAGGGGTATGGCTACACCTTC. Protein product: CAWSVLAQGYGYTF.

The gene calls are TRBV5-1 and TRBJ2-7, with D possibly TRBD2 on 5 matching bases. The length of the CDR3 is 15 residues. Germline-derived CDR1 and CDR2 are SGHRS and YFSETQ. V was trimmed by 2 bases and J by 4 bases, leaving 16 bases between them. The CDR3, as DNA: TGCGCCAGCAGCTTAAAATTGGGGAGCCAATACGAGCAGTACTTC. Its translation: CASSLKLGSQYEQYF.

The chain joins TRBV6-1 to TRBJ2-2, with D perhaps matching TRBD1 (5 bases). Trimming shortened V by 9 bases and J by 1 base, and 12 bases separated the two germline ends. The V gene's germline CDR1 is MNHNS and CDR2 SASEGT. This CDR3 is 14 amino acids long. The CDR3 spells CASRPTENTGELFF. The CDR3 DNA reads TGTGCCAGTCGCCCGACAGAGAACACCGGGGAGCTGTTTTTT.